The rows below give T cell receptor beta chains drawn from one sample of a study of T-cell reconstitution after alpha-beta-depleted transplantation in children. From the PCR reads, TCRdb called clonotypes with MiXCR, one entry per CDR3 protein. The data hold about 870,000 distinct CDR3 sequences, with about 15% observed a single time. This sample comprised PBMCs, mostly from graft donor cells, obtained 360 days after TCRalphabeta/CD19-depleted stem cell transplant. These receptors all come from a male patient aged 5 to 17 who had a stem cell transplant for acute lymphoblastic leukemia, so the T cells may come from the graft donor. The CDR3 runs from the conserved cysteine through the conserved F or W. A D gene is named only where the DNA matches it firmly. Part of the rows lack a size; the others show once, few, many or a class for expanded clones.

TRBJ2-1 | few | . | TRBV21-1 | CASSDNNRTTRDEQFF | TGTGCCAGCAGCGATAATAACAGGACTACAAGAGATGAGCAGTTCTTC
TRBJ2-3 | few | . | TRBV2 | CASTPIRTDTQYF | TGTGCCAGTACACCGATTCGCACAGATACGCAGTATTTT
TRBJ2-7 | . | . | TRBV20-1 | CSASFVGYEQYF | TGCAGTGCTAGCTTCGTGGGATACGAGCAGTACTTC
TRBJ2-7 | . | TRBD2 | TRBV3-1 | CASSRLTKAGDDEQYF | TGTGCCAGCAGCCGTCTCACTAAGGCGGGAGATGACGAGCAGTACTTC
TRBJ2-1 | few | . | TRBV7-2 | CASSFERYNEQFF | TGTGCCAGCAGCTTTGAACGCTACAATGAGCAGTTCTTC
TRBJ1-1 | . | . | TRBV12-3/TRBV12-4 | CASNPQGRVGTEAFF | TGTGCCAGCAACCCCCAGGGCAGGGTTGGCACTGAAGCTTTCTTT
TRBJ2-1 | few | TRBD2 | TRBV24-1 | CATSDTTLGLAGENEQFF | TGTGCCACCAGTGATACCACCCTGGGACTAGCGGGAGAGAATGAGCAGTTCTTC
TRBJ2-3 | . | TRBD2 | TRBV7-3 | CASSLDPGGATDTQYF | TGTGCCAGCAGCTTAGATCCGGGGGGGGCGACAGATACGCAGTATTTT
TRBJ1-1 | . | TRBD1 | TRBV9 | CASSVGQGAGTEAFF | TGTGCCAGCAGCGTAGGACAGGGGGCGGGCACTGAAGCTTTCTTT
TRBJ1-4 | . | . | TRBV27 | CASSLTGSEKLFF | TGTGCCAGCAGTTTAACGGGTTCGGAAAAACTGTTTTTT
TRBJ2-5 | few | . | TRBV5-1 | CASRPKQGGRGETQYF | TGCGCCAGCAGACCAAAACAGGGAGGGAGAGGAGAGACCCAGTACTTC
TRBJ1-6 | few | . | TRBV7-6 | CASSLKGANSPLHF | TGTGCCAGCAGCTTGAAGGGCGCGAATTCACCCCTCCACTTT
TRBJ2-7 | . | TRBD2 | TRBV12-3/TRBV12-4 | CASTPPGLTNEQYF | TGTGCCAGCACCCCACCGGGACTAACGAATGAGCAGTACTTC
TRBJ1-4 | few | . | TRBV27 | CASRRGVPTSYEKLFF | TGTGCCAGCAGACGAGGGGTTCCTACCTCCTATGAAAAACTGTTTTTT
TRBJ2-7 | . | . | TRBV10-3 | CAISDPSPRASYEQYF | TGTGCCATCAGTGACCCCAGTCCGCGGGCCTCCTACGAGCAGTACTTC
TRBJ2-7 | few | TRBD2 | TRBV27 | CASNPTHTSGRLQQYF | TGTGCCAGCAACCCAACGCATACTAGCGGGAGGCTCCAGCAGTACTTC
TRBJ2-7 | . | . | TRBV27 | CASSRGLPYEQYF | TGTGCCAGCAGTCGAGGACTACCCTACGAGCAGTACTTC
TRBJ2-3 | . | TRBD2 | TRBV27 | CASSLSPNSGRAELTDTQYF | TGTGCCAGCAGTTTATCCCCTAATAGCGGGAGGGCCGAACTCACAGATACGCAGTATTTT
TRBJ2-7 | many | . | TRBV6-5 | CASASSGRSSYEQYF | TGTGCCAGCGCCTCTTCTGGACGGAGCTCCTACGAGCAGTACTTC
TRBJ1-5 | . | . | TRBV18 | CASSPPGPRNQPQHF | TGTGCCAGCTCACCACCGGGACCGCGCAATCAGCCCCAGCATTTT
TRBJ2-7 | . | TRBD2 | TRBV20-1 | CSAILAGVLNEQYF | TGCAGTGCTATACTAGCGGGAGTGTTAAACGAGCAGTACTTC
TRBJ2-1 | many | . | TRBV14 | CASSQVQGGRAYNEQFF | TGTGCCAGCAGCCAAGTTCAAGGCGGACGCGCCTACAATGAGCAGTTCTTC
TRBJ2-1 | many | TRBD2 | TRBV5-1 | CASSPVAGTYNEQFF | TGCGCCAGCAGCCCGGTAGCGGGGACATACAATGAGCAGTTCTTC